This T cell receptor (beta chain) was profiled in a study of regulatory T cells in long-lasting Graves disease. Assembly of TCR beta libraries relied on iRepertoire HTBI primers together with Arm-PCR of CDR3 regions. Each CDR3 protein is one row after TCRdb ran MiXCR on the multiplex PCR reads. The sample holds 510,000 or so distinct CDR3 sequences, more than 10% seen once. Time point reported: newly diagnosed GD, antithyroid drugs for less than 3 months. Generation of the TCR library employed RNA extracted from PBMCs. Doctors identified Graves' disease using the American Thyroid Association guidelines. The table lists this clonotype with a few counts. These data were also filed under a second study, of T cells in Graves' hyperthyroidism and ophthalmopathy. As that study records: Median prediction lead before ophthalmopathy onset was six to eight months with the model.

Sequenced material: peripheral blood mononuclear cells (PBMCs), taken at new diagnosis, from a patient treated with antithyroid drugs. This clonotype originated in a woman aged 30 to 39 with Graves disease.

The CDR3 spells CAGRLAGVRHEQFF. In DNA, the CDR3 is TGTGCCGGTCGACTAGCGGGAGTTCGGCATGAGCAGTTCTTC. The V and J genes are TRBV7-9 and TRBJ2-1; 12 nucleotides line up with TRBD2. Germline V gene sequence: CDR1 SEHNR, CDR2 FQNEAQ (reference sequence). V lost 11 bases to trimming and J lost 8 bases; unmatched junction nucleotides: 10. CDR3 size: 14 residues. Using reference TRBV7-9 and TRBJ2-1 for the parts outside the CDR3, the full variable domain is DTGVSQNPRHKITKRGQNVTFRCDPISEHNRLYWYRQTLGQGPEFLTYFQNEAQLEKSRLLSDRFSAERPKGSFSTLEIQRTEQGDSAMYLCAGRLAGVRHEQFFGPGTRLTVL.